This T cell receptor beta chain is from a study of control samples from healthy donors and cancer patients. V lost 4 bases and J 5 bases, leaving 14 bases between the germline ends. This CDR3 is 14 amino acids long. Germline CDR1 reads SGHRS; CDR2 reads YFSETQ. The table came from immunoSEQ multiplex PCR; TCRdb's copy has only in-frame clones and leaves some out. Found here are 95,000 to 150,000 clones, 70% to 90% of them singletons; the top ten hold around 3%. The sequenced material came from blood. The gene calls are TRBV5-1 and TRBJ2-3; a possible D gene is TRBD2 (5 bases). This TCR derives from a man in his 60s in good health. The CDR3 protein is CASSPDGGGDTQYF. The CDR3 DNA sequence: TGCGCCAGCAGCCCGGACGGCGGAGGAGATACGCAGTATTTT.